This T cell receptor beta chain was captured by sequencing in a study of cytomegalovirus exposure and HLA in healthy donors. The PCR had 60 Vbeta and 13 Jbeta primers. Only in-frame clones appear in the TCRdb table, and some are missing; sequencing was by immunoSEQ multiplex PCR. The sample has some 90,000 clones, 65% to 85% seen once. Points on this clone: Its specificity is not known.

Germline V gives CDR1 SGHRS, CDR2 YFSETQ. After removal of 5 bases from V and 7 bases from J, the junction contained 10 bases not matched to a gene. This CDR3 has 15 residues. Study conclusions and caveats: DRB1 had the most TCR associations and HLA-C the fewest, a later analysis found, with rates varying by HLA locus.

The specimen sequenced was PBMCs. The clonotype was recovered from a female donor in good health and CMV-seropositive. This chain links TRBV5-1 with TRBJ2-7; 12 positions match TRBD1. DNA of the CDR3: TGCGCCAGCAGATATGGGACAGGGGGCGCGGGGGAGCAGTACTTC. It codes for CASRYGTGGAGEQYF.